Presented here are 5 T cell receptor beta chains from one specimen sequenced in a study of Tregs in tolerant kidney transplant recipients. Mixed chimerism was transient after nonmyeloablative marrow transplants from related graft donors. Clones were sequenced by immunoSEQ multiplex PCR, and TCRdb holds only the in-frame ones, with some missing. The clone table shows around 33,000 clones, with the ten largest holding less than 2%. The input for sequencing was CD4+ T cells from blood (PBMCs), taken 24 months after the transplant. These receptors all stem from a human patient who received a combined kidney and bone marrow transplant. Certain T cells may be donor cells from the graft.

The DNA read from the CDR3 is TGTGCCAGTAACCAGCGTAGCAATCAGCCC. It codes for CASNQRSNQP. The full CDR3 reads CASNQRSNQPQHF. This sequence joins TRBV19 and TRBJ1-5; no clear D. Coverage ceases 3 residues before the CDR3 finishes, and the germline J gene fills in the end. CDR3 length equals 13 residues. Trimming removed 7 bases at V and 0 bases at J, with 7 bases between. Per the germline V gene, CDR1 is LNHDA and CDR2 is SQIVND (reference sequence). Full variable domain (missing parts from reference TRBV19 and TRBJ1-5): DGGITQSPKYLFRKEGQNVTLSCEQNLNHDAMYWYRQDPGQGLRLIYYSQIVNDFQKGDIAEGYSVSREKKESFPLTVTSAQKNPTAFYLCASNQRSNQPQHFGDGTRLSIL.

In regard to this clone: Read sequence stops 3 residues before the CDR3 end, and the germline J gene provides the missing end. V gene TRBV28 combines with J gene TRBJ1-4; 7 bases are a match to TRBD1. CDR1 is MDHEN, CDR2 SYDVKM, per germline. After removal of 7 bases from V and 5 bases from J, the junction contained 10 bases not matched to a gene. The CDR3 extends over 15 amino acids. Incomplete CDR3 DNA: TGTGCCAGCATTCCAGGGGGACAGATGAATGAAAAA. Translation gives CASIPGGQMNEK. In full, the CDR3 is CASIPGGQMNEKLFF. The whole variable domain, remainder taken from reference TRBV28 and TRBJ1-4, is DVKVTQSSRYLVKRTGEKVFLECVQDMDHENMFWYRQDPGLGLRLIYFSYDVKMKEKGDIPEGYSVSREKKERFSLILESASTNQTSMYLCASIPGGQMNEKLFFGSGTQLSVL.

As regards this clone: Sequencing ends 3 residues short of the CDR3 end; the germline J gene provides the rest. The genes are TRBV29-1 and TRBJ2-3, with 7 bases identical to TRBD2. V dropped 5 bases and J dropped 3; count of bases not matched to a gene: 5. CDR1 is SQVTM, CDR2 ANQGSEA, per germline. The CDR3 is 13 residues long. The sequenced part of the CDR3 DNA is TGCAGCGTTACTAGCGAGGGGACAGATACG. As protein: CSVTSEGTDT. The whole CDR3 is CSVTSEGTDTQYF.

On this clone itself: Read data end 3 residues before the CDR3 end; the end is taken from the germline J gene. The V gene is TRBV2, the J gene TRBJ2-7; no definite D call. V was cut by 4 bases and J by 0 bases, with 10 bases left in between. The CDR3 extends over 14 amino acids. Germline V gene lookup returns CDR1 SNHLY and CDR2 FYNNEI. The sequenced part of the CDR3 DNA is TGTGCCAGCAGTGGACTGGCGAGCTCCTACGAG. It is translated as CASSGLASSYE. From start to end, the CDR3 is CASSGLASSYEQYF.

A note on this clone: The read ends 3 residues before the CDR3 terminus; that terminus is restored from the germline J gene. V and J are TRBV2 and TRBJ1-5, with D unclear. Trimming shortened V by 6 bases and J by 4 bases, and 10 bases separated the two germline ends. From germline, CDR1 is SNHLY and CDR2 FYNNEI. This CDR3 is built from 13 residues. The CDR3 reads CASSVSGNQPQHF. The sequenced part of the CDR3 DNA is TGTGCCAGCAGCGTATCAGGAAATCAGCCC.